A single sample is the source of the 22 T cell receptor beta chains below, sequenced in a study of response to subunit inactivated influenza vaccine. TCRdb ran MiXCR on the RT-PCR reads and lists one entry per CDR3 protein. The sample records about 570,000 distinct CDR3 sequences, roughly 10% being singletons. These same records also appear under a second study, on T cells expressing NK-cell markers. That paper states: cDNA encoding TCR beta was synthesized via 5'RACE template switching incorporating UMIs.

The sample was PBMCs from blood, taken on the day of vaccination. Receptor source: a man aged 50 to 60 who received an inactivated influenza vaccine.

V usage is TRBV21-1 and J usage is TRBJ2-1; the DNA was not compared with TRBD2, the D call given in the table. TRBV21-1 is a pseudogene segment. This CDR3 region has 20 residues. The CDR3 DNA follows: TGTGCCAGCAGCAAAAGACCGGGACTAGCCCTAAAGTGGGGCATTTTTGAGCAGTTCTTC. Residues: CASSKRPGLALKWGIFEQFF.

A word on this clonotype: Possible read error: a much larger clone is one base away. This chain connects TRBV20-1 to TRBJ1-5; TRBD1 might be the D (5 bases). The CDR3 is 15 residues long. Germline assignment: CDR1 DFQATT and CDR2 SNEGSKA (reference sequence). The CDR3 DNA is TGCAGTGCTAACAGGCAAGATTATAGCAATCGGCCCCAGCATTTT. Protein: CSANRQDYSNRPQHF.

The chain joins TRBV12-3 or TRBV12-4 to TRBJ2-2, with 11 bases identical to TRBD2. Trimming took 5 bases from V and 4 from J; bases not matched to a gene: 6. CDR3 size: 16 residues. CDR3 sequence (DNA): TGTGCCAGCAGTGAAATAGCGGGGGGGTCCACCGGGGAGCTGTTTTTT. Residues: CASSEIAGGSTGELFF.

This clonotype has a handful of counts. This chain joins TRBV23-1 and TRBJ2-2, with D possibly matching TRBD1 (7 bases). TRBV23-1 is an ORF, and what it does is uncertain. Trimming left V 3 bases short and J 3 bases short, with 14 bases between. The CDR3 spans 16 residues. CDR3 amino acids: CASSQLRDRHTGELFF. The CDR3 region has the DNA TGCGCCAGCAGTCAGCTGCGGGACAGACACACCGGGGAGCTGTTTTTT.

This clonotype has ten or more counts. One end of the junction fails to match germline, which may point to a read error. The chain is built from TRBV12-3 or TRBV12-4 and TRBJ2-7, with 8 bases fitting TRBD2. The CDR3 runs 12 residues. CDR3 sequence: CASSTSGYEQYF. The CDR3 DNA reads TGCGCCAGCAGTACTAGCGGCTACGAGCAGTACTTC.

This clonotype came up a few times. The genes are TRBV7-6 and TRBJ2-1; the D gene is possibly TRBD2 (6 bases). The CDR3 sequence is 15 residues long. The V end lost 1 base, the J end lost 1 base, and 8 bases lay between the germline ends. Germline-derived CDR1 and CDR2 are SGHVS and FNYEAQ. The DNA for the CDR3 is TGTGCCAGCAGCTTAGGTCGGGAGTCCTACAATGAGCAGTTCTTC. Its translation: CASSLGRESYNEQFF.

The J gene is TRBJ2-6, the V gene TRBV10-3, with 7 bases aligning to TRBD2. This CDR3 spans 15 amino acids. Germline V lookup: CDR1 ENHRY, CDR2 SYGVKD. The V and J ends lost 11 bases and 0 bases, in that order; junction bases with no gene match: 7. In DNA, the CDR3 is TGTGCCGCCACCCCGGGAGGCTCTGGGGCCAACGTCCTGACTTTC. Translation gives CAATPGGSGANVLTF.

This clonotype occurred many times. This chain uses TRBV20-1 with TRBJ2-7, with D unclear. The V gene lost 1 base and the J gene lost 3 bases, with 13 bases spanning the gap. CDR1 and CDR2 (germline): DFQATT, SNEGSKA (reference sequence). The CDR3 consists of 14 residues. Here the CDR3 DNA reads TGCAGTGCTAGAGTAGGCCAGGCGCACTACGAGCAGTACTTC. As protein: CSARVGQAHYEQYF.

This clonotype has only a few counts. The rearrangement links TRBV28 to TRBJ2-1; 8 positions match TRBD2. Germline V gives CDR1 MDHEN, CDR2 SYDVKM. The CDR3 runs to 14 residues. The V gene end was trimmed by 3 bases and the J gene end by 7 bases; junction bases not matched to a gene: 5. CDR3 coding DNA: TGTGCCAGCAGTTTGAGCGGGAGTTTGAATGAGCAGTTCTTC. Translating gives CASSLSGSLNEQFF.

There are a few counts of this clonotype. The V and J genes are TRBV6-5 and TRBJ2-7, with D perhaps matching TRBD1 (5 bases). In germline, CDR1 is MNHEY, CDR2 SVGAGI. With 2 bases removed from V and 3 bases from J, the gap between germline ends came to 14 bases. There are 15 residues in the CDR3. Written as DNA, the CDR3 is TGTGCCAGCAGTTACACCCCAGGGCCTTACTACGAGCAGTACTTC. This codes for CASSYTPGPYYEQYF.

This clonotype was picked up a small number of times. The V and J genes are TRBV4-2 and TRBJ1-5; D possibly corresponds to TRBD1 (5 bases). Between the trimmed V and J ends, which lost 6 bases and 3 bases, there was a span of 18 bases. Germline V gene sequence: CDR1 LGHNA, CDR2 YNFKEQ. The CDR3 loop spans 16 amino acids. CDR3: CASSEDWGRDNQPQHF. In DNA form, the CDR3 reads TGTGCCAGCAGTGAAGATTGGGGCAGGGACAATCAGCCCCAGCATTTT.

With regard to this clonotype: This may arise from a read error, as a much more abundant clone is one base away. The J gene is TRBJ2-5, the V gene TRBV5-1; no firm D call. CDR1 SGHRS and CDR2 YFSETQ come from the germline V gene. Deletions cut 2 bases from V and 5 bases from J, with 7 bases between. The CDR3 is made up of 12 amino acids. The CDR3 sequence is CASSFLCETQYF. CDR3 in DNA: TGCGCCAGCAGCTTCCTCTGTGAGACCCAGTACTTC.

This clonotype was seen more than once but under ten times. The rearrangement joins TRBV21-1 to TRBJ1-2; whether TRBD1, the table's D call, matches the DNA was not checked. TRBV21-1 constitutes a pseudogene. This CDR3 is built from 15 residues. CDR3 bases: TGTGCCAGCAGCAAAGGGACAGGGAATAACTATGGCTACACCTTC. Translation gives CASSKGTGNNYGYTF.

The chain carries TRBV3-1 and TRBJ2-5; D perhaps matches TRBD2 (6 bases). The CDR3 is 15 amino acids. The V end was cut by 4 bases, the J end by 4 bases, with 16 bases between. CDR1 LGHDT and CDR2 YNNKEL come from the germline V gene (reference sequence). In DNA, the CDR3 is TGTGCCAGCAGCCCCGGAGGGTTGGGGCGAGAGACCCAGTACTTC. Translated: CASSPGGLGRETQYF.

Only a few counts were recorded for this clonotype. The chain has TRBV19 and TRBJ2-2; D not resolved. Looked up from germline, CDR1 is LNHDA and CDR2 is SQIVND (reference sequence). The CDR3 has 16 residues. Deletions cut 5 bases from V and 0 bases from J, with 13 bases between. The CDR3 here is CASSSPGLSNTGELFF. CDR3 coding DNA: TGTGCCAGTAGTTCCCCGGGCTTATCGAACACCGGGGAGCTGTTTTTT.

The chain carries TRBV5-1 and TRBJ1-5; 8 nucleotides agree with TRBD1. After removal of 7 bases from V and 0 bases from J, the junction contained 6 bases not matched to a gene. This CDR3 has 15 amino acids. CDR1 SGHRS and CDR2 YFSETQ come from the germline V gene. The DNA of the CDR3 is TGCGCCAGCTGCCGAGGGACAGGTAGCAATCAGCCCCAGCATTTT. Translation gives CASCRGTGSNQPQHF. Filled out from reference TRBV5-1 and TRBJ1-5, the complete variable domain reads KAGVTQTPRYLIKTRGQQVTLSCSPISGHRSVSWYQQTPGQGLQFLFEYFSETQRNKGNFPGRFSGRQFSNSRSEMNVSTLELGDSALYLCASCRGTGSNQPQHFGDGTRLSIL.

The sample holds a few counts of this clonotype. V and J are TRBV29-1 and TRBJ1-1; D might be TRBD1 (6 bases). CDR1 is SQVTM and CDR2 is ANQGSEA in the germline V gene. This CDR3 is 11 amino acids long. The CDR3 reads CSGGTTTEAFF. The CDR3 DNA follows: TGCAGTGGTGGGACAACAACTGAAGCTTTCTTT.

This clonotype was recorded at least ten times. This chain joins TRBV4-3 and TRBJ2-1, with 14 bases that match TRBD2. The length of the CDR3 is 17 residues. V was clipped by 3 bases and J by 1 base; unmatched bases: 2. The V gene's germline CDR1 is LGHNA and CDR2 YSLEER. The CDR3 is CASSQTSGGASYNEQFF. The CDR3 DNA sequence: TGCGCCAGCAGCCAGACTAGCGGGGGGGCTTCCTACAATGAGCAGTTCTTC.

In this sample, this clonotype turned up many times. The chain couples TRBV5-1 to TRBJ1-3, with TRBD1 as a possible D gene (5 bases). Trimming stripped 5 bases from V and 1 base from J, with 19 bases between. This CDR3 has 17 residues. CDR1 is SGHRS and CDR2 is YFSETQ in the germline V gene. This chain's CDR3 is CASSFAGARTSGNTIYF. For the CDR3, the DNA is TGCGCCAGCAGTTTTGCCGGGGCCCGGACGTCTGGAAACACCATATATTTT.

The chain joins TRBV20-1 to TRBJ2-1; TRBD2 matches at 10 bases. The CDR3 extends over 13 amino acids. CDR1 and CDR2 from the germline V gene are DFQATT and SNEGSKA (reference sequence). The V and J ends lost 7 bases and 7 bases, in that order; junction bases with no gene match: 7. The CDR3 nucleotides read TGCAGTGGAGAGCGGGAGGGCCATAATGAGCAGTTCTTC. The encoded protein is CSGEREGHNEQFF.

This clonotype was recorded a few times. The chain links TRBV28 to TRBJ1-2; D uncertain. The germline V and J ends were trimmed by 5 bases and 4 bases, with 11 bases remaining between them. Germline assignment: CDR1 MDHEN and CDR2 SYDVKM. The CDR3 runs 13 residues. The CDR3 reads CASSTEPPYGYTF. For the CDR3, the DNA is TGTGCCAGCAGTACTGAACCTCCCTATGGCTACACCTTC.

The chain carries TRBV7-8 and TRBJ2-5; D tentatively fits TRBD1 or TRBD2 (5 bases each). V was pared by 9 bases and J by 5 bases, with 10 bases between. This CDR3 contains 11 residues. CDR1 is SGHVS and CDR2 is FQNEAQ in the germline V gene. As DNA, the CDR3 is TGTGCCAGTGGGACGAGGGAGACCCAGTACTTC. Protein sequence: CASGTRETQYF.